This T cell receptor (beta chain) was captured in a study of T cells after yellow fever vaccination. Findings of the study overall: Weaker overall, the secondary response nonetheless peaked faster (day 5 versus 15). A minor fraction of clonotypes spanned both CD4 and CD8 compartments.

This clonotype has a count of ten or more. Its antigen is unknown. Researchers made TCR cDNA using 5'RACE template switching, and this step added a universal primer site and UMIs. Via MiXCR, TCRdb re-called the 5' RACE reads, giving one row per CDR3 protein. The top ten clones hold more than 15% of a sample with under 400,000 distinct CDR3 sequences, around 10% of them seen once. V trimming: 8 bases; J trimming: 1 base; junction bases outside the gene matches: 10. The CDR3 is made up of 15 amino acids. CDR1 is KGHSH and CDR2 is LQKENI in the germline V gene. The J gene is TRBJ1-1, the V gene TRBV18, with 7 bases lining up with TRBD1. The sample was PBMCs, taken on the day of the first yellow fever vaccination. The TCR sequence derives from a man between 18 and 29 years old who received the YFV17D yellow fever vaccine. CDR3 sequence (DNA): TGTGCCAGCGCAGCAGGGGGAAGGAGGAACACTGAAGCTTTCTTT. It codes for CASAAGGRRNTEAFF.